The entry that follows covers one T cell receptor (beta chain) sequence. In the authors' workflow: Estimated nucleated cell counts came from reference gene primer amplification. Sequenced by immunoSEQ multiplex PCR; TCRdb stores in-frame clones only, minus some. Clone size and the V and J calls come from that table; the DNA yielded D and trimming. The sample yields just under 50,000 clones, roughly 78% seen once. The junction had 5 bases not matched to a gene; V was cut back by 3 bases and J by 2 bases. Germline V CDR1 and CDR2: MDHEN, SYDVKM. CDR3 size: 15 residues. The sample originates from a study of blood T cell repertoires in COVID-19. Study context: The cDNA or gDNA used as material had been derived from T cells, B-cell-depleted T cells, or PBMCs.

V and J are TRBV28 and TRBJ2-3; 7 positions match TRBD2. This receptor was identified in a man aged 70-80 years with acute or convalescent COVID-19. Specimen: peripheral blood. CDR3 amino acids: CASSFAGDNTDTQYF. The DNA of the CDR3 is TGTGCCAGCAGTTTTGCGGGGGATAACACAGATACGCAGTATTTT.